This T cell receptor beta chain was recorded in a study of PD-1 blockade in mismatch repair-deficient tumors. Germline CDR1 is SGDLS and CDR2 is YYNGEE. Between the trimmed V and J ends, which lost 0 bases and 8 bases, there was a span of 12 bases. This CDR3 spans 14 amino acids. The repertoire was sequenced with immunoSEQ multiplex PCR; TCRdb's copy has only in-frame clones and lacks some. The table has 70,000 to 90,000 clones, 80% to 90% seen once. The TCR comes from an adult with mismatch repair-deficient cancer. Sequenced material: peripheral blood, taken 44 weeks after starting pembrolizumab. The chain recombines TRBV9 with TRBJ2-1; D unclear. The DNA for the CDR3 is TGTGCCAGCAGCGTAGTGATGGGATTCGATGAGCAGTTCTTC. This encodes CASSVVMGFDEQFF.